The entry below describes one T cell receptor (beta chain). TCRdb's copy holds only in-frame clones and misses some; the assay was immunoSEQ multiplex PCR. The repertoire holds 450,000 to 500,000 clones, with about nine tenths as singletons. The data belong to a study of blood T cell repertoires in COVID-19. This CDR3 has 16 residues. After removal of 1 base from V and 5 bases from J, the junction contained 10 bases not matched to a gene. The germline V gene encodes CDR1 MNHNY and CDR2 SVGAGI (reference sequence). Input material: PBMCs or T cells enriched from blood (not recorded which). This receptor was taken from a woman aged 18-29 years who had recovered from COVID-19. This chain links TRBV6-6 with TRBJ1-1, with TRBD1 identical over 7 bases. Here the CDR3 reads CASSYFWVTGKTEAFF. The CDR3 nucleotides are TGTGCCAGCAGTTACTTCTGGGTGACAGGGAAAACTGAAGCTTTCTTT.